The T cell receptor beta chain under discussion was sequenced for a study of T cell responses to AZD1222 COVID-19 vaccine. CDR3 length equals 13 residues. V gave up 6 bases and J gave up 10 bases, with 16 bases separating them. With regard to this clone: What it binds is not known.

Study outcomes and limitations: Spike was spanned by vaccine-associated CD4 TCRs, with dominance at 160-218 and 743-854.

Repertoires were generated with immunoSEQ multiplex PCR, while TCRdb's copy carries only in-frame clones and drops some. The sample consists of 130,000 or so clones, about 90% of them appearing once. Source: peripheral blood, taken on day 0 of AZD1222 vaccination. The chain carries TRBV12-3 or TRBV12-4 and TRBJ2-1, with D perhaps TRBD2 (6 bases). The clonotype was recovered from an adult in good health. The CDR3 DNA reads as TGTGCCAGCAGGCGGGACTTAGGGAACGAGCAGTTCTTC. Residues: CASRRDLGNEQFF.